These 22 T cell receptor beta chains were sequenced from one sample in a study of shared clonotypes between healthy human individuals. Clones were sequenced by immunoSEQ multiplex PCR, and TCRdb holds only the in-frame ones, with some missing. This table has roughly 2,300,000 clones, under 95% appearing once. The sequenced sample consisted of naive CD4+ T cells from PBMCs. Regarding subset: CD45RA+ positively selected. The receptors were gathered from a man between 18 and 35 years old in good health. Some clones in this sample may be carry-over from other donors' samples.

This chain links TRBV7-8 with TRBJ1-1; D uncertain. Trimming shortened V by 5 bases and J by 4 bases, and 8 bases separated the two germline ends. This CDR3 comprises 12 residues. Germline V lookup: CDR1 SGHVS, CDR2 FQNEAQ. CDR3 sequence reads: CASSHSGTEAFF. CDR3 DNA sequence: TGTGCCAGCAGCCACTCCGGCACTGAAGCTTTCTTT. Variable domain in full (rest from reference TRBV7-8 and TRBJ1-1): GAGVSQSPRYKVAKRGQDVALRCDPISGHVSLFWYQQALGQGPEFLTYFQNEAQLDKSGLPSDRFFAERPEGSVSTLKIQRTQQEDSAVYLCASSHSGTEAFFGQGTRLTVV.

The chain is built from TRBV7-9 and TRBJ2-3, with 9 bases aligning to TRBD1. From germline, CDR1 is SEHNR and CDR2 FQNEAQ (reference sequence). V lost 5 bases to trimming and J lost 5 bases; unmatched junction nucleotides: 8. The CDR3 consists of 15 residues. The CDR3 is CASSPSNRGQDTQYF. DNA for the CDR3: TGTGCCAGCAGCCCTTCGAACAGGGGGCAAGATACGCAGTATTTT.

The chain recombines TRBV25-1 with TRBJ2-3, with TRBD1 as a possible D gene (5 bases). V lost 3 bases and J lost 3, with 10 bases in between. This CDR3 is built from 14 residues. Germline V gene lookup returns CDR1 MGHDK and CDR2 SYGVNS. CDR3 in DNA: TGTGCCAGCAGTGACAGGGTCAAAACAGATACGCAGTATTTT. As protein: CASSDRVKTDTQYF.

This rearrangement joins TRBV29-1 to TRBJ2-5, with D perhaps assigned TRBD1 or TRBD2 (6 bases each). The germline gives CDR1 SQVTM, CDR2 ANQGSEA. The CDR3 totals 12 residues. Trimming stripped 3 bases from V and 5 bases from J, with 10 bases between. CDR3 in DNA: TGCAGCGTTGAGTTCGGGGGCGAGACCCAGTACTTC. This encodes CSVEFGGETQYF.

This clone was seen once. The V call is TRBV7-3, the J call TRBJ1-1; D is possibly TRBD1 (5 bases). Germline CDR1 is SGHTA and CDR2 is FQGTGA. The CDR3 runs to 13 residues. Trimming shortened V by 6 bases and J by 12 bases, and 20 bases separated the two germline ends. The CDR3 is CASRVEGQTNPFF. The CDR3 DNA reads TGTGCCAGCAGGGTTGAGGGGCAGACGAACCCTTTCTTT.

The chain couples TRBV4-1 to TRBJ1-3; weak D call: TRBD1 (6 bases). Germline V gene data show CDR1 as MGHRA and CDR2 as YSYEKL. This CDR3 is 16 amino acids long. V was shortened by 1 base and J by 4 bases, with 14 bases between the two germline ends. CDR3 coding DNA: TGCGCCAGCAGCCAAGTCGGGACATATGTGGGAAACACCATATATTTT. It is translated as CASSQVGTYVGNTIYF.

J is TRBJ2-3 and V is TRBV6-1; TRBD2 matches 7 bases. The CDR3 is made up of 15 amino acids. Per the germline V gene, CDR1 is MNHNS and CDR2 is SASEGT. The J segment lost 2 bases and the V segment lost 6 bases, leaving 8 bases of the junction unmatched. This CDR3 reads CASRLRAGLTDTQYF. The CDR3 DNA reads TGTGCCAGCAGATTACGAGCGGGACTCACAGATACGCAGTATTTT.

V usage is TRBV7-9 and J usage is TRBJ2-1, with D hard to call. The CDR3 length is 15 residues. The V end was cut by 3 bases, the J end by 3 bases, with 12 bases between. The germline gives CDR1 SEHNR, CDR2 FQNEAQ (reference sequence). The DNA for the CDR3 is TGTGCCAGCAGCTTCGGTTCTAGGATCTACAATGAGCAGTTCTTC. This codes for CASSFGSRIYNEQFF.

The chain employs TRBV7-6 and TRBJ2-3; TRBD2 agrees at 8 bases. CDR3 length equals 15 residues. CDR1 is SGHVS, CDR2 FNYEAQ, per germline. Trimming at V came to 2 bases and at J to 2 bases, leaving 3 bases not matched to a gene. The CDR3 DNA reads TGTGCCAGCAGCTTACGGGGGGGATACACAGATACGCAGTATTTT. Protein product: CASSLRGGYTDTQYF.

The chain combines TRBV6-1 with TRBJ2-5; TRBD2 might be the D (5 bases). The V end was cut by 5 bases, the J end by 2 bases, with 15 bases between. CDR1 and CDR2 from the germline V gene are MNHNS and SASEGT. The length of the CDR3 is 15 residues. The CDR3 protein is CASSSDREWQETQYF. The DNA for the CDR3 is TGTGCCAGCAGTTCGGATCGGGAATGGCAAGAGACCCAGTACTTC.

Regarding this clone: This sample includes further DNA sequences coding for the same CDR3. The genes are TRBV20-1 and TRBJ1-2, with 7 bases lining up with TRBD1. CDR3 length equals 11 residues. Germline V gene sequence: CDR1 DFQATT, CDR2 SNEGSKA (reference sequence). The V and J ends lost 3 bases and 6 bases, in that order; junction bases with no gene match: 1. The CDR3 protein is CSASRGNGYTF. The CDR3 nucleotides read TGCAGTGCTAGCAGGGGGAATGGCTACACCTTC.

About this clone: In the same sample, other DNA sequences code for this CDR3. The rearrangement joins TRBV5-1 to TRBJ1-5; TRBD1 might be the D (6 bases). CDR3 length equals 14 residues. CDR1 is SGHRS and CDR2 is YFSETQ in the germline V gene. Deletions cut 0 bases from V and 6 bases from J, with 10 bases between. CDR3: CASSLEGGGQPQHF. The CDR3 nucleotides read TGCGCCAGCAGCTTGGAGGGGGGTGGTCAGCCCCAGCATTTT. The full variable domain, its missing parts supplied by reference TRBV5-1 and TRBJ1-5, is KAGVTQTPRYLIKTRGQQVTLSCSPISGHRSVSWYQQTPGQGLQFLFEYFSETQRNKGNFPGRFSGRQFSNSRSEMNVSTLELGDSALYLCASSLEGGGQPQHFGDGTRLSIL.

This chain joins TRBV11-3 and TRBJ2-5; 14 nucleotides match TRBD2. The CDR3 totals 17 residues. Germline loops: CDR1 SGHNT, CDR2 YENEEA. With V trimmed by 5 bases and J by 4 bases, 9 bases remained unmatched. In nucleotides, the CDR3 is TGTGCCAGCAGCCCCCAGACTAGCGGGAGGGCCGGAGAGACCCAGTACTTC. Translating it yields CASSPQTSGRAGETQYF.

V and J are TRBV7-8 and TRBJ1-2; the match to TRBD1 covers 7 bases. This CDR3 contains 15 residues. Germline CDR1 reads SGHVS; CDR2 reads FQNEAQ. V shed 5 bases and J 8 bases; nucleotides not matched to a gene: 14. The CDR3 bases are TGTGCCAGCAGCCCACTCAGGGGGGGCGCTTGGGGCTACACCTTC. Its protein is CASSPLRGGAWGYTF.

On this clone itself: Other DNA sequences from this sample encode an identical CDR3 as well. The chain recombines TRBV28 with TRBJ2-2, with D unresolved. The germline CDR1 and CDR2 sequences are MDHEN and SYDVKM. V lost 3 bases and J lost 1, with 6 bases in between. This CDR3 spans 14 amino acids. Written as DNA, the CDR3 is TGTGCCAGCAGTTTTCGGTTGAACACCGGGGAGCTGTTTTTT. It yields the protein CASSFRLNTGELFF.

CDR3 loop: CASSSLAGPGANVLTF. The CDR3 DNA follows: TGTGCCAGCAGCTCCCTGGCGGGACCTGGGGCCAACGTCCTGACTTTC. V and J are TRBV7-6 and TRBJ2-6, with D tentatively TRBD2 (6 bases). In germline, CDR1 is SGHVS, CDR2 FNYEAQ. V lost 4 bases to trimming and J lost 2 bases, with 12 bases between them. This CDR3 has 16 amino acids.

There are a few counts of this clone. Other DNA variants within this sample encode the same CDR3. This sequence joins TRBV6-1 and TRBJ1-1, with 7 positions matching TRBD1. V gave up 6 bases and J gave up 3 bases; unmatched junction bases: 4. The germline CDR1 and CDR2 sequences are MNHNS and SASEGT. The CDR3 runs to 13 residues. The CDR3 reads CASSRQGYTEAFF. CDR3 nucleotides: TGTGCCAGCAGCCGACAGGGCTACACTGAAGCTTTCTTT.

The CDR3 region has the DNA TGTGCCAGCAGCTTAGGTCAGGGGGTTGTACTCGAGCAGTACTTC. Encoded protein: CASSLGQGVVLEQYF. The genes are TRBV7-8 and TRBJ2-7; 7 bases fit TRBD1. CDR1 is SGHVS and CDR2 is FQNEAQ in the germline V gene. The CDR3 has 15 residues. Trimming cost V 1 base and J 6 bases; bases outside gene matches: 9.

The chain recombines TRBV2 with TRBJ2-7, with D possibly being TRBD1 (5 bases). The CDR3 covers 13 residues. V was trimmed by 10 bases and J by 0 bases, leaving 13 bases between them. Germline assignment: CDR1 SNHLY and CDR2 FYNNEI. The CDR3 DNA reads TGTGCCACCGAGACAGTCGTCTCCTACGAGCAGTACTTC. Its protein is CATETVVSYEQYF.

The chain carries TRBV7-2 and TRBJ1-2; 9 bases line up with TRBD1. Germline assignment: CDR1 SGHTA and CDR2 FQGNSA. This CDR3 has 17 amino acids. Germline trimming cut 5 bases from V and 4 bases from J; bases unmatched to any gene: 14. DNA for the CDR3: TGTGCCAGCAGCGCTTCAACCAGGGACAGGGTCGGCTATGGCTACACCTTC. Residues: CASSASTRDRVGYGYTF.

The CDR3 spells CASSLAGLAVQETQYF. Here the CDR3 DNA reads TGTGCCAGCAGCTTGGCCGGACTAGCGGTCCAAGAGACCCAGTACTTC. The chain uses TRBV5-8 and TRBJ2-5; TRBD2 matches at 10 bases. Per the germline V gene, CDR1 is SGHTS and CDR2 is YDEGEE. J was trimmed by 1 base and V by 0 bases; bases with no gene match: 3. CDR3 length equals 16 residues.

V and J are TRBV18 and TRBJ2-2, with D hard to call. The V end lost 0 bases, the J end lost 7 bases, and 12 bases lay between the germline ends. In germline, CDR1 is KGHSH, CDR2 LQKENI. This CDR3 has 15 residues. The CDR3 DNA is TGTGCCAGCTCACCACCGGGAAGTCACGACGGGGAGCTGTTTTTT. Its translation is CASSPPGSHDGELFF. The entire variable domain, with the rest obtained from reference TRBV18 and TRBJ2-2, is as follows: NAGVMQNPRHLVRRRGQEARLRCSPMKGHSHVYWYRQLPEEGLKFMVYLQKENIIDESGMPKERFSAEFPKEGPSILRIQQVVRGDSAAYFCASSPPGSHDGELFFGEGSRLTVL.